The clone carrying this TCR beta chain has a handful of counts. Antigen unknown. A multiplex PCR was run with 60 Vbeta primers and 13 Jbeta primers. Sequencing was performed with immunoSEQ multiplex PCR; in TCRdb, only in-frame clones are kept and a portion is missing. This table holds about 120,000 clones, over 8.5% found once. The record originates from a study of cytomegalovirus exposure and HLA in healthy donors. Study-wide results and caveats: Sequencing artifact likely explains a cluster of highly shared sequence variants. Many donors shared some public TCRs, even though most TCR sequences were rare.

Sequences were obtained from PBMCs. This clonotype originated in a woman in her forties in good health and CMV-seropositive.

CDR3 amino acids: CASSSGQMNTEAFF. The CDR3 DNA reads TGTGCCAGCAGCAGTGGACAGATGAACACTGAAGCTTTCTTT. The genes are TRBV11-1 and TRBJ1-1; TRBD1 might be the D (6 bases). The CDR3 extends over 14 amino acids. Germline V CDR1 and CDR2: SGHAT, FQDESV (reference sequence). V was clipped by 5 bases and J by 0 bases, with 10 bases between them.